This paragraph reports one T cell receptor (beta chain). The antigen is undetermined. The PCR had 60 Vbeta and 13 Jbeta primers. The table came from immunoSEQ multiplex PCR; TCRdb's copy has only in-frame clones and leaves some out. Among under 150,000 clones listed, about two thirds were seen once. The J segment lost 5 bases and the V segment lost 4 bases, leaving 4 bases of the junction unmatched. CDR1 is MDHEN and CDR2 is SYDVKM in the germline V gene. The CDR3 consists of 13 residues. These data come from a study of cytomegalovirus exposure and HLA in healthy donors. General observations from the study: Accurate prediction of most subjects' HLA-A and HLA-B alleles from TCR beta sequences was reported.

The origin of this receptor is a woman in her sixties in good health and CMV-seropositive. The V and J genes are TRBV28 and TRBJ2-5, with 7 positions matching TRBD1. The sample comprised PBMCs. The CDR3 is CASSSRGLETQYF. The CDR3 nucleotides are TGTGCCAGCAGTTCCAGGGGGTTGGAGACCCAGTACTTC.